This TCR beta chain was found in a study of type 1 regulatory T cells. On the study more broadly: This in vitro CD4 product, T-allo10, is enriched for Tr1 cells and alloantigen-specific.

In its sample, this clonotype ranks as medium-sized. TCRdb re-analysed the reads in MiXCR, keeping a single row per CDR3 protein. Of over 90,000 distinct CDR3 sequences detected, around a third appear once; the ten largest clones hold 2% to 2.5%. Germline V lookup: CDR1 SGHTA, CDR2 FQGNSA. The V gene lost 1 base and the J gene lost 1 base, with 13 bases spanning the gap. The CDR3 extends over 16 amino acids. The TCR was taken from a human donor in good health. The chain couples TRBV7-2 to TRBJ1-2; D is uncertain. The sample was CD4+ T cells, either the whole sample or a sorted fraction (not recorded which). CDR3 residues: CASSLGVGQRNYGYTF. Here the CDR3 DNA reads TGTGCCAGCAGCTTAGGAGTAGGGCAGCGTAACTATGGCTACACCTTC.